A single T cell receptor beta chain is shown here with its context. Its matching antigen is unknown. The sampling schedule covered blood at baseline, cycle 4 day 1, and cycle 7 day 1. Data came from immunoSEQ multiplex PCR; TCRdb stores just in-frame clones and leaves some out. Of some 10,000 clones listed, 88% were seen once; the top ten hold 16%. These data come from a study of OX40 agonist ivuxolimab in advanced cancers. On the study more broadly: Mean age 60 years, range about 23 to 80; 82.7% male. Overall study findings and caveats: The antigen specificity of the peripheral T cells (those that were expanded) was not determined. Low normalized T-cell clonal expansion was also seen in some nonresponders.

The V gene lost 4 bases and the J gene lost 7 bases, with 14 bases spanning the gap. This CDR3 comprises 13 residues. Germline assignment: CDR1 SGHNT and CDR2 YYREEE (reference sequence). The sample here was CD4+ or CD8+ T cells sorted from blood, taken in a trial of the OX40 agonist ivuxolimab. The receptor comes from an adult with an advanced solid tumor such as melanoma, head and neck, liver or kidney cancer. The V gene is TRBV5-4, the J gene TRBJ1-2; D might be TRBD1 (6 bases). CDR3 nucleotide sequence: TGTGCCAGCAGCGAGACAGGCCCCCGTGGCTACACCTTC. Protein sequence: CASSETGPRGYTF.